The 15 T cell receptor beta chains listed next were all sequenced from one sample in a study of beta chain features in type 1 diabetes. All of the isolated RNA was reverse transcribed, so expressed TCRB transcripts were sequenced. The method was immunoSEQ multiplex PCR; TCRdb's version includes in-frame clones alone and lacks a portion of them. The sample consists of around 300,000 clones, roughly 11% of them appearing once. The sequencing sample was made of naive CD4+ T cells from blood. These receptors all come from a woman aged 25 to 45 in good health.

This clone was recorded a few times. The sample holds other DNA sequences that translate to the same CDR3. This sequence joins TRBV5-1 and TRBJ1-1; D is unresolved. CDR3 length equals 13 residues. Per germline, CDR1 SGHRS and CDR2 YFSETQ. Trimming cost V 4 bases and J 1 base, with 8 bases left between them. CDR3 loop: CASSLQENTEAFF. CDR3 nucleotide sequence: TGCGCCAGCAGCCTGCAGGAGAACACTGAAGCTTTCTTT.

This clone has only a few counts. The gene calls are TRBV7-9 and TRBJ2-5; TRBD2 matches at 12 bases. Germline CDR1 is SEHNR and CDR2 is FQNEAQ (reference sequence). V lost 3 bases to trimming and J lost 5 bases; unmatched junction nucleotides: 4. The CDR3 is made up of 15 amino acids. The CDR3 DNA follows: TGTGCCAGCAGCTTTCCGCTAGCGGGAGGGGAGACCCAGTACTTC. Its protein product is CASSFPLAGGETQYF.

CDR3 amino acids: CASSSTGVSYGYTF. Here the CDR3 DNA reads TGTGCCAGCTCATCCACAGGGGTCAGCTATGGCTACACCTTC. V gene TRBV18 combines with J gene TRBJ1-2, with 7 bases identical to TRBD1. The CDR3 spans 14 residues. Unmatched junction bases numbered 7, after V lost 5 bases and J lost 4 bases. Germline V gene lookup returns CDR1 KGHSH and CDR2 LQKENI.

The rearrangement links TRBV6-6 to TRBJ1-4, with 7 bases identical to TRBD1. Germline V gives CDR1 MNHNY, CDR2 SVGAGI (reference sequence). Trimming took 5 bases from V and 8 from J; bases not matched to a gene: 11. The CDR3 runs 15 residues. The DNA of the CDR3 is TGTGCCAGCAGTCATGGTAACAGGGGATTGGAAAAACTGTTTTTT. This gives the protein CASSHGNRGLEKLFF.

The chain combines TRBV5-1 with TRBJ2-7; 10 nucleotides align to TRBD1. Trimming at V came to 4 bases and at J to 4 bases, leaving 8 bases not matched to a gene. The germline V gene encodes CDR1 SGHRS and CDR2 YFSETQ. The CDR3 has 15 residues. Here the CDR3 DNA reads TGCGCCAGCAGCGTCGGGACAGGGGTACGGTACGAGCAGTACTTC. Amino acids: CASSVGTGVRYEQYF.

With regard to this clone: The identical CDR3 is also encoded by other nucleotide sequences in the sample. The gene calls are TRBV7-2 and TRBJ2-7, with D unresolved. V shed 5 bases and J shed 0 bases, with 2 bases lying between them. Germline CDR1 SGHTA, CDR2 FQGNSA. This CDR3 contains 11 residues. The CDR3 reads CASSLSYEQYF. CDR3 nucleotide sequence: TGTGCCAGCAGCCTCTCCTACGAGCAGTACTTC.

This chain uses TRBV10-3 with TRBJ2-2, with D perhaps matching TRBD2 (5 bases). The ends were cut back, 0 bases at V and 7 bases at J, with 9 bases in the middle. CDR1 and CDR2 (germline): ENHRY, SYGVKD. The CDR3 is 14 residues long. The CDR3 here is CAISESPRDGELFF. The CDR3 DNA follows: TGTGCCATCAGTGAGTCCCCCCGGGACGGGGAGCTGTTTTTT.

The genes are TRBV7-2 and TRBJ2-3; possible D gene TRBD2, 6 bases. V lost 1 base, J lost 3 bases, and 11 bases lay in between. The CDR3 is made up of 15 amino acids. In germline, CDR1 is SGHTA, CDR2 FQGNSA. The CDR3 is CASSLGRAVTDTQYF. DNA of the CDR3: TGTGCCAGCAGCTTAGGGAGGGCCGTAACAGATACGCAGTATTTT. The full variable domain, with the rest looked up from reference TRBV7-2 and TRBJ2-3, is GAGVSQSPSNKVTEKGKDVELRCDPISGHTALYWYRQSLGQGLEFLIYFQGNSAPDKSGLPSDRFSAERTGGSVSTLTIQRTQQEDSAVYLCASSLGRAVTDTQYFGPGTRLTVL.

This clone has more than one count but fewer than ten. This chain connects TRBV19 to TRBJ2-5, with a tentative D call TRBD1 (5 bases). Trimming stripped 6 bases from V and 7 bases from J, with 9 bases between. Germline-derived CDR1 and CDR2 are LNHDA and SQIVND (reference sequence). The CDR3 contains 11 residues. The CDR3 coding sequence is TGTGCCAGTAGCCTGGGGCGGACCCAGTACTTC. Translation: CASSLGRTQYF.

The rearrangement joins TRBV7-2 to TRBJ2-1; 9 bases are a match to TRBD1. The CDR3 extends over 16 amino acids. Germline V gene lookup returns CDR1 SGHTA and CDR2 FQGNSA. Trimming at V came to 6 bases and at J to 7 bases, leaving 13 bases not matched to a gene. The CDR3 loop reads CASSHIWGGQGNEQFF. The CDR3 region has the DNA TGTGCCAGCAGTCACATCTGGGGGGGACAGGGAAATGAGCAGTTCTTC.

V usage is TRBV9 and J usage is TRBJ2-3; D gene unclear. Looked up from germline, CDR1 is SGDLS and CDR2 is YYNGEE. V shed 0 bases and J shed 4 bases, with 6 bases lying between them. The CDR3 has 13 residues. The CDR3 sequence is CASSVVVADTQYF. CDR3 DNA: TGTGCCAGCAGCGTAGTTGTCGCAGATACGCAGTATTTT.

The chain has TRBV29-1 and TRBJ2-5; D is possibly TRBD1 (5 bases). The CDR3 is made up of 12 amino acids. V was trimmed by 7 bases and J by 5 bases, leaving 14 bases between them. Germline values: CDR1 SQVTM, CDR2 ANQGSEA. The CDR3 protein is CSGHTGYETQYF. In nucleotides, the CDR3 is TGCAGCGGTCATACAGGTTACGAGACCCAGTACTTC. The full variable domain, completed using reference TRBV29-1 and TRBJ2-5, is SAVISQKPSRDICQRGTSLTIQCQVDSQVTMMFWYRQQPGQSLTLIATANQGSEATYESGFVIDKFPISRPNLTFSTLTVSNMSPEDSSIYLCSGHTGYETQYFGPGTRLLVL.

There are a few counts of this clone. The rearrangement uses TRBV19 and TRBJ2-1, with 8 bases identical to TRBD2. CDR1 and CDR2 from the germline V gene are LNHDA and SQIVND (reference sequence). CDR3 size: 15 residues. Losses at the gene ends were 1 base for V and 6 bases for J; bases not matched to a gene: 5. The CDR3 sequence: CASSIGPTSGNEQFF. The CDR3 DNA reads as TGTGCCAGTAGTATAGGCCCAACTAGCGGCAATGAGCAGTTCTTC.

This chain joins TRBV9 and TRBJ1-2; 9 bases map to TRBD1. Germline CDR1 reads SGDLS; CDR2 reads YYNGEE. V lost 4 bases, J lost 3 bases, and 10 bases stayed unmatched. The CDR3 length is 16 residues. CDR3 sequence reads: CASSPRQGENYYGYTF. Written as DNA, the CDR3 is TGTGCCAGCAGCCCGAGACAGGGGGAGAATTACTATGGCTACACCTTC.

This clone was observed a few times. The V and J genes are TRBV6-5 and TRBJ2-7; TRBD1 is a possible D gene (5 bases). This CDR3 comprises 13 residues. CDR1 and CDR2 (germline): MNHEY, SVGAGI. Trimming took 4 bases from V and 4 from J, leaving 11 bases between them. This chain's CDR3 is CASSSRKGYEQYF. The CDR3 DNA sequence: TGTGCCAGCAGTTCTCGGAAGGGGTACGAGCAGTACTTC.